This passage covers 8 T cell receptor beta chains from one sample sequenced in a study of T cell repertoires in cytomegalovirus infection. Using its own MiXCR run on the reads, TCRdb lists one record per CDR3 protein. The table lists about 220,000 distinct CDR3 sequences, 30% to 45% of them singletons, with 55% to 60% in the top ten. No antigen is known for these receptors. Specimen: CD8+ T cells from cultured PBMCs, collected from culture after CMV antigen stimulation. The receptors derive from a human donor in good health (CMV status not recorded). Some clones in this sample may be carry-over from other donors' samples.

V and J are TRBV7-4 and TRBJ2-7; 7 bases are shared with TRBD1. Trimming took 8 bases from V and 1 from J; bases not matched to a gene: 8. Germline V gene sequence: CDR1 SGHVT, CDR2 SQSDAQ. The CDR3 covers 14 residues. CDR3 sequence: CASLDQGESYEQYF. Here the CDR3 DNA reads TGTGCCAGCTTAGACCAGGGGGAGTCCTACGAGCAGTACTTC.

The gene calls are TRBV6-2 or TRBV6-3 and TRBJ2-2; D is unresolved. Germline CDR1 and CDR2: MNHEY and SVGEGT. The length of the CDR3 is 18 residues. The V end lost 0 bases, the J end lost 1 base, and 15 bases lay between the germline ends. The DNA for the CDR3 is TGTGCCAGCAGTTACTCCCCTGACATCTACGGGAACACCGGGGAGCTGTTTTTT. Amino acids: CASSYSPDIYGNTGELFF.

This clonotype was found many times. V is TRBV7-8 and J is TRBJ1-4; 8 bases line up with TRBD1. With 2 bases clipped from V and 1 base from J, the junction kept 12 bases outside the gene matches. The CDR3 runs to 19 residues. CDR1 is SGHVS, CDR2 FQNEAQ, per germline. The CDR3 is CASSLTRTGMGETNEKLFF. The CDR3 bases are TGTGCCAGCAGCTTAACGAGGACAGGGATGGGGGAAACTAATGAAAAACTGTTTTTT.

The chain employs TRBV5-6 and TRBJ1-2; D ambiguous. Germline-derived CDR1 and CDR2 are SGHDT and YYEEEE. The CDR3 has 13 amino acids. Trimming took off 0 bases at V and 5 bases at J, with 8 bases between the two ends. CDR3 nucleotide sequence: TGTGCCAGCAGCTTGGAACAAGCTTATGGCTACACCTTC. Translated, it gives CASSLEQAYGYTF.

The rearrangement uses TRBV6-5 and TRBJ1-5, with D tentatively TRBD1 (5 bases). Germline V lookup: CDR1 MNHEY, CDR2 SVGAGI. The CDR3 runs 16 residues. The ends were cut back, 5 bases at V and 7 bases at J, with 21 bases in the middle. The DNA of the CDR3 is TGTGCCAGCAGTGCCGCGGGACTGGGGATGGGACAGCCCCAGCATTTT. Translating it yields CASSAAGLGMGQPQHF.

This clonotype appeared a single time. This chain links TRBV28 with TRBJ1-2, with D tentatively TRBD1 (6 bases). The length of the CDR3 is 15 residues. Germline V gene data show CDR1 as MDHEN and CDR2 as SYDVKM. Trimming took off 3 bases at V and 4 bases at J, with 15 bases between the two ends. The CDR3 loop reads CASSFWGAHGYGYTF. The CDR3 bases are TGTGCCAGCAGTTTTTGGGGGGCTCATGGCTATGGCTACACCTTC.

The V gene is TRBV7-2, the J gene TRBJ1-2; D remains unclear. The CDR3 has 16 amino acids. The V gene lost 5 bases and the J gene lost 1 base, with 17 bases spanning the gap. Germline lookup yields CDR1 SGHTA and CDR2 FQGNSA. The CDR3 nucleotides read TGTGCCAGCAGCCTCGTCCCCCGGGCTATTAACTATGGCTACACCTTC. Its protein is CASSLVPRAINYGYTF.

This chain uses TRBV7-6 with TRBJ2-1; TRBD2 aligns across 8 bases. CDR1 and CDR2 from the germline V gene are SGHVS and FNYEAQ. The J segment lost 4 bases and the V segment lost 1 base, leaving 3 bases of the junction unmatched. This CDR3 has 15 residues. The CDR3 here is CASSLETSVYNEQFF. The CDR3, as DNA: TGTGCCAGCAGCTTAGAGACTAGCGTTTACAATGAGCAGTTCTTC.